Below are 28 T cell receptor beta chains sequenced from a single sample in a study of CD8 T cells in ankylosing spondylitis. In TCRdb, the 5' RACE reads were re-called with MiXCR into one record per CDR3 protein. In the table there are fewer than 35,000 distinct CDR3 sequences, around 30% of which are singletons. Sequencing was done on a sample of synovial fluid, either unsorted or a sorted T cell fraction (not recorded which). The origin of the receptors is a male donor with ankylosing spondylitis.

The chain couples TRBV4-1 to TRBJ2-3, with a possible D match to TRBD2 (5 bases). The germline CDR1 and CDR2 sequences are MGHRA and YSYEKL. The ends were cut back, 6 bases at V and 2 bases at J, with 18 bases in the middle. The CDR3 has 16 residues. The CDR3 here is CASRPRDYLYTDTQYF. The CDR3 nucleotides are TGCGCCAGCAGACCTCGCGACTACCTTTACACAGATACGCAGTATTTT.

This clonotype was seen a handful of times. The chain recombines TRBV9 with TRBJ2-3; D perhaps matches TRBD1 (5 bases). Trimming pared 0 bases from V and 2 bases from J, leaving 10 bases between. This CDR3 comprises 15 residues. Germline V gene sequence: CDR1 SGDLS, CDR2 YYNGEE. CDR3 protein: CASSVDDSTTDTQYF. CDR3 coding DNA: TGTGCCAGCAGCGTAGACGACAGCACCACAGATACGCAGTATTTT.

The V and J genes are TRBV4-1 and TRBJ2-1; D uncertain. Germline CDR1 MGHRA, CDR2 YSYEKL. The CDR3 consists of 15 residues. V gave up 4 bases and J gave up 7 bases, with 17 bases separating them. The CDR3 loop is CASSLRRVDLNEQFF. Written as DNA, the CDR3 is TGCGCCAGCAGCCTCCGTCGGGTGGACCTAAATGAGCAGTTCTTC.

This clonotype was found a few times. The CDR3 sequence is CASSLAGRISTDTQYF. CDR3 in DNA: TGTGCCAGCAGCTTAGCGGGACGGATCTCAACAGATACGCAGTATTTT. V gene TRBV7-9 combines with J gene TRBJ2-3; tentatively, D is TRBD1 or TRBD2 (5 bases each). The CDR3 loop spans 16 amino acids. The V gene's germline CDR1 is SEHNR and CDR2 FQNEAQ (reference sequence). Trimming took 0 bases from V and 3 from J, leaving 13 bases between them.

The chain has TRBV4-1 and TRBJ1-1, with D unresolved. This CDR3 contains 15 residues. CDR1 MGHRA and CDR2 YSYEKL come from the germline V gene. The V and J ends lost 0 bases and 11 bases respectively, with 19 bases between them. CDR3 in DNA: TGCGCCAGCAGCCAAGATTCCCGAACTTCGCCGACTGCTTTCTTT. As protein: CASSQDSRTSPTAFF.

The chain uses TRBV5-4 and TRBJ2-3, with D possibly TRBD2 on 6 matching bases. The CDR3 totals 17 residues. Deletions cut 6 bases from V and 0 bases from J, with 20 bases between. Germline V gene sequence: CDR1 SGHNT, CDR2 YYREEE (reference sequence). In DNA, the CDR3 is TGTGCCAGCACCCCACCCTTCGGGAGCCCTAGCACAGATACGCAGTATTTT. It translates to CASTPPFGSPSTDTQYF.

This clonotype turned up a few times. The chain employs TRBV6-5 and TRBJ2-1; possible D gene TRBD2, 5 bases. The CDR3 length is 14 residues. With 3 bases removed from V and 3 bases from J, the gap between germline ends came to 9 bases. Germline V CDR1 and CDR2: MNHEY, SVGAGI. The chain's CDR3 is CASSYLGNYNEQFF. The CDR3, as DNA: TGTGCCAGCAGTTATCTCGGGAACTACAATGAGCAGTTCTTC.

This clonotype turned up a few times. The CDR3 loop reads CASSKTGDFEGEQFF. DNA for the CDR3: TGTGCCAGCAGCAAAACCGGGGATTTTGAGGGTGAGCAGTTCTTC. The chain employs TRBV11-2 and TRBJ2-1; TRBD2 is a possible D gene (5 bases). Germline V lookup: CDR1 SGHAT, CDR2 FQNNGV. The V and J ends lost 5 bases and 9 bases respectively, with 20 bases between them. This CDR3 is built from 15 residues. Complete variable domain (other parts from reference TRBV11-2 and TRBJ2-1): EAGVAQSPRYKIIEKRQSVAFWCNPISGHATLYWYQQILGQGPKLLIQFQNNGVVDDSQLPKDRFSAERLKGVDSTLKIQPAKLEDSAVYLCASSKTGDFEGEQFFGPGTRLTVL.

This clonotype was counted only a few times. The genes are TRBV15 and TRBJ2-7, with D unclear. With 7 bases removed from V and 4 bases from J, the gap between germline ends came to 8 bases. CDR3 length: 11 amino acids. The germline gives CDR1 LNHNV, CDR2 YYDKDF (reference sequence). The CDR3 here is CATTSGYEQYF. The CDR3 DNA is TGTGCCACCACCAGTGGGTACGAGCAGTACTTC.

The genes are TRBV11-1 and TRBJ1-1; D is possibly TRBD1 (5 bases). Germline V gene lookup returns CDR1 SGHAT and CDR2 FQDESV (reference sequence). The CDR3 has 15 amino acids. V shed 6 bases and J shed 1 base, with 15 bases lying between them. For the CDR3, the DNA is TGTGCCAGCAGTCATTCCGGGGCCTGGAACACTGAAGCTTTCTTT. Translating it yields CASSHSGAWNTEAFF.

There are a few counts of this clonotype. The chain links TRBV20-1 to TRBJ1-6; D gene uncertain. The germline gives CDR1 DFQATT, CDR2 SNEGSKA (reference sequence). V lost 2 bases, J lost 6 bases, and 14 bases lay in between. CDR3 length: 15 amino acids. Here the CDR3 reads CSARSQATRNSPLHF. CDR3 sequence (DNA): TGCAGTGCTAGATCGCAAGCCACACGTAATTCACCCCTCCACTTT.

The chain combines TRBV6-1 with TRBJ1-5; the D gene is possibly TRBD1 (5 bases). V was shortened by 7 bases and J by 2 bases, with 12 bases between the two germline ends. The length of the CDR3 is 14 residues. Germline lookup yields CDR1 MNHNS and CDR2 SASEGT. Written as DNA, the CDR3 is TGTGCCAGCAACAGCGGGGCGGGCAATCAGCCCCAGCATTTT. Translating it yields CASNSGAGNQPQHF.

This clonotype was seen at least ten times. V is TRBV29-1 and J is TRBJ1-2, with D uncertain. Germline CDR1 SQVTM, CDR2 ANQGSEA. V was trimmed by 0 bases and J by 6 bases, leaving 14 bases between them. The length of the CDR3 is 14 residues. The CDR3 region has the DNA TGCAGCGTTGAAGATCTTAGCCCCGAGGATGGCTACACCTTC. It specifies CSVEDLSPEDGYTF.

Only a few counts were recorded for this clonotype. The chain uses TRBV6-1 and TRBJ2-3; 12 positions agree with TRBD2. The CDR3 spans 15 residues. Germline V gene sequence: CDR1 MNHNS, CDR2 SASEGT. V shed 6 bases, J shed 6 bases, and the junction held 7 bases outside the gene matches. The CDR3 region has the DNA TGTGCCAGCAGCCCAGGGACTAGCGGGTCTGATACGCAGTATTTT. Translation: CASSPGTSGSDTQYF.

V usage is TRBV18 and J usage is TRBJ2-7; D is unclear. V was pared by 6 bases and J by 1 base, with 16 bases between. The germline CDR1 and CDR2 sequences are KGHSH and LQKENI. The length of the CDR3 is 15 residues. CDR3 protein: CASSPRAIGSYEQYF. In DNA, the CDR3 is TGTGCCAGCTCTCCCCGGGCCATAGGGTCCTACGAGCAGTACTTC.

This clonotype occurred a few times. The chain employs TRBV12-3 or TRBV12-4 and TRBJ2-7; D not resolved. This CDR3 spans 13 amino acids. The V end was cut by 3 bases, the J end by 5 bases, with 11 bases between. The CDR3 sequence is CASSFPEHHEQYF. CDR3 bases: TGTGCCAGCAGTTTCCCCGAGCACCACGAGCAGTACTTC.

This chain joins TRBV21-1 and TRBJ2-1. TRBV21-1 is noted as a pseudogene. The CDR3 is 13 amino acids. CDR3 DNA: TGTGCGAAGGACGCGAGCTCCTACAATGAGCAGTTCTTC. Encoded protein: CAKDASSYNEQFF.

The chain is built from TRBV7-2 and TRBJ2-7; TRBD1 matches at 7 bases. The CDR3 is 16 residues long. The V gene end was trimmed by 5 bases and the J gene end by 3 bases; junction bases not matched to a gene: 13. The germline CDR1 and CDR2 sequences are SGHTA and FQGNSA. CDR3 region: CASSRMPGQNVYEQYF. In DNA form, the CDR3 reads TGTGCCAGCAGCCGCATGCCGGGACAGAATGTCTACGAGCAGTACTTC.

The table lists this clonotype with many counts. The chain is built from TRBV4-2 and TRBJ2-3, with TRBD2 matching over 7 bases. The CDR3 runs 16 residues. Germline V gene sequence: CDR1 LGHNA, CDR2 YNFKEQ. V trimming: 6 bases; J trimming: 0 bases; junction bases outside the gene matches: 9. CDR3 loop: CASRGDYTDSTDTQYF. CDR3 coding DNA: TGTGCCAGCAGGGGGGACTACACCGATAGCACAGATACGCAGTATTTT.

The chain recombines TRBV2 with TRBJ2-4; the D gene is possibly TRBD2 (6 bases). Germline V CDR1 and CDR2: SNHLY, FYNNEI. CDR3 length equals 15 residues. Trimming took 3 bases from V and 0 from J, leaving 9 bases between them. CDR3 sequence (DNA): TGTGCCAGCAGTGAGCTAGCGTCAGCCAAAAACATTCAGTACTTC. Encoded protein: CASSELASAKNIQYF.

The chain recombines TRBV6-2 or TRBV6-3 with TRBJ2-5, with TRBD1 matching 7 bases. Germline CDR1 MNHEY, CDR2 SVGEGT. CDR3 length: 14 amino acids. V lost 6 bases, J lost 5 bases, and 9 bases stayed unmatched. As DNA, the CDR3 is TGTGCCAGCAGCCTTAACAGGGGACGGGAGACCCAGTACTTC. This codes for CASSLNRGRETQYF.

The J gene is TRBJ1-1, the V gene TRBV30; no reliable D call. Trimming removed 2 bases from V and 3 bases from J, with 4 bases in between. Looked up from germline, CDR1 is GTSNPN and CDR2 is SVGIG (reference sequence). The CDR3 length is 11 residues. DNA of the CDR3: TGTGCCTGGAGTATAGACACTGAAGCTTTCTTT. The encoded protein is CAWSIDTEAFF.

The genes are TRBV27 and TRBJ2-2; D uncertain. Germline-derived CDR1 and CDR2 are MNHEY and SMNVEV (reference sequence). V was trimmed by 0 bases and J by 5 bases, leaving 13 bases between them. This CDR3 region has 16 residues. CDR3 bases: TGTGCCAGCAGTTTATCGGGCGGAATGCGGACCGGGGAGCTGTTTTTT. It is translated as CASSLSGGMRTGELFF.

The rearrangement links TRBV20-1 to TRBJ2-1, with TRBD1 matching 7 bases. V shed 3 bases, J shed 4 bases, and the junction held 12 bases outside the gene matches. The CDR3 is made up of 16 amino acids. In germline, CDR1 is DFQATT, CDR2 SNEGSKA (reference sequence). CDR3 DNA: TGCAGTGCTAGGCCACAGGGGTCAGTTAGGTACAATGAGCAGTTCTTC. Its translation: CSARPQGSVRYNEQFF.

The J gene is TRBJ2-5, the V gene TRBV19; 11 bases line up with TRBD2. CDR1 is LNHDA, CDR2 SQIVND, per germline (reference sequence). Trimming removed 5 bases from V and 5 bases from J; junction bases left unmatched: 7. CDR3 length: 15 amino acids. In DNA form, the CDR3 reads TGTGCCAGTAGTTTACTAGCGGGAGTTGGGGAGACCCAGTACTTC. Its translation is CASSLLAGVGETQYF.

The chain's CDR3 is CAARKRDVDTQYF. The CDR3 DNA reads TGTGCCGCTCGTAAGCGAGATGTGGATACGCAGTATTTT. The rearrangement uses TRBV15 and TRBJ2-3; D uncertain. The CDR3 is 13 residues long. The V gene lost 11 bases and the J gene lost 6 bases, with 18 bases spanning the gap. Germline assignment: CDR1 LNHNV and CDR2 YYDKDF (reference sequence).

This sequence joins TRBV29-1 and TRBJ2-1; TRBD2 agrees at 10 bases. V lost 1 base and J lost 10; bases outside the gene matches: 7. CDR1 and CDR2 from the germline V gene are SQVTM and ANQGSEA. This CDR3 region has 14 residues. This chain's CDR3 is CSVEGLAGAEEQFF. The CDR3 nucleotides read TGCAGCGTTGAAGGGCTAGCGGGAGCCGAAGAGCAGTTCTTC.

Here the CDR3 DNA reads TGCGCCAGCAGCCAAGGGGACGAACCACAGTTCTTC. Protein product: CASSQGDEPQFF. The chain recombines TRBV4-1 with TRBJ2-1; D possibly matches TRBD1 or TRBD2 (5 bases each). This CDR3 has 12 amino acids. Per the germline V gene, CDR1 is MGHRA and CDR2 is YSYEKL. Trimming shortened V by 1 base and J by 13 bases, and 11 bases separated the two germline ends.